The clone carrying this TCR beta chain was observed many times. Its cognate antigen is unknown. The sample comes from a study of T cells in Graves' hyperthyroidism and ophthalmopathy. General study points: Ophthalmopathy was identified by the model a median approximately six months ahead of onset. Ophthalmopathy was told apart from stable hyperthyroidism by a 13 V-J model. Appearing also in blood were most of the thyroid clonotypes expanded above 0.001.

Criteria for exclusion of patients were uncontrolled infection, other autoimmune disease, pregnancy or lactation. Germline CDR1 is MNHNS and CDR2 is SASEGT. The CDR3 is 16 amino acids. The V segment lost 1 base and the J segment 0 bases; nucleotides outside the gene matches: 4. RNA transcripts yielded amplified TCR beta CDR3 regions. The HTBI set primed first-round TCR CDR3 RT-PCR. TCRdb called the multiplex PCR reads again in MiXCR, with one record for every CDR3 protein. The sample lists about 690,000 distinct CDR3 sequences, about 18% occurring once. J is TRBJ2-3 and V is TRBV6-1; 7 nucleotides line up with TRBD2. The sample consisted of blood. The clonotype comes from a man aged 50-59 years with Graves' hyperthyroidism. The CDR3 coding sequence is TGTGCCAGCAGTGAAGAAACTAGCGCCAGCACAGATACGCAGTATTTT. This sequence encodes CASSEETSASTDTQYF.